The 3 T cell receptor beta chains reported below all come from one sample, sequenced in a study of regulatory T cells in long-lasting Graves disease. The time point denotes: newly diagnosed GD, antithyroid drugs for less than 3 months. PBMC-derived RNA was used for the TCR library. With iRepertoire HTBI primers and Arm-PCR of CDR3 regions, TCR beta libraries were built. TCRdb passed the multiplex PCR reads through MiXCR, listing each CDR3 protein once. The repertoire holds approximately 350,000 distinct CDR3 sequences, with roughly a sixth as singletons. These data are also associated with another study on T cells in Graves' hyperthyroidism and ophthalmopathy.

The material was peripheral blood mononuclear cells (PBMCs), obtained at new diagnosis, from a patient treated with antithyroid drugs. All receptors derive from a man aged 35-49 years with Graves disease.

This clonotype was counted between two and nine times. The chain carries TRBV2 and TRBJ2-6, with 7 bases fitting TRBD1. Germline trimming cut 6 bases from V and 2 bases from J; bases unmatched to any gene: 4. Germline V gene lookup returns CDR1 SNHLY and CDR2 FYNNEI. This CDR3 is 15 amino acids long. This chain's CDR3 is CASSIGGAGANVLTF. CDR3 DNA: TGTGCCAGCAGCATAGGGGGCGCTGGGGCCAACGTCCTGACTTTC.

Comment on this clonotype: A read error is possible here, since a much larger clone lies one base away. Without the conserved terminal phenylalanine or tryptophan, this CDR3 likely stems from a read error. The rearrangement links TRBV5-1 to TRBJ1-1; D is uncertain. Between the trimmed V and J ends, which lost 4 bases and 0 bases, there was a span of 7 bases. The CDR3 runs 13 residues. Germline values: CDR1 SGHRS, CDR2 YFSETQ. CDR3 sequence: CASSLGMNTEAFY. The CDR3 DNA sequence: TGCGCCAGCAGCCTAGGGATGAACACTGAAGCTTTCTAT.

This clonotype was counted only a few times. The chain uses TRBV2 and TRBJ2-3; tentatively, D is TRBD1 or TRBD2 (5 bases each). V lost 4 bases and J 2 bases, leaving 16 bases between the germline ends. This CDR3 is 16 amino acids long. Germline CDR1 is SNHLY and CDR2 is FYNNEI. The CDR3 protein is CASSVYDTGATDTQYF. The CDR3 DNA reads TGTGCCAGCAGTGTATACGATACCGGGGCCACAGATACGCAGTATTTT.